The 9 T cell receptor beta chains below all came from one sample that was sequenced in a study of T-cell reconstitution after alpha-beta-depleted transplantation in children. Unique molecular identifiers were incorporated into the prepared TCRbeta library. TCRdb used MiXCR to reprocess the PCR reads, holding one entry per CDR3 protein. The sample records around 800,000 distinct CDR3 sequences, 15% to 20% being singletons. The sample consisted of PBMCs, mostly from graft donor cells, taken 360 days after TCRalphabeta/CD19-depleted stem cell transplant. Every receptor here comes from a male patient aged 10 to 17 who had a stem cell transplant for acute lymphoblastic leukemia, so the T cells may come from the graft donor.

There are many counts of this clonotype. CDR3 sequence: CSVKRGIYSYEQYF. CDR3 DNA sequence: TGCAGCGTCAAGCGGGGAATCTACTCCTACGAGCAGTACTTC. This chain connects TRBV29-1 to TRBJ2-7; 7 bases align to TRBD2. The CDR3 has 14 amino acids. Trimming took 6 bases from V and 0 from J; bases not matched to a gene: 8. Germline V gene sequence: CDR1 SQVTM, CDR2 ANQGSEA.

This CDR3 reads CSVGARTGHTDTQYF. CDR3 coding DNA: TGCAGCGTCGGAGCGAGGACAGGCCACACAGATACGCAGTATTTT. The chain combines TRBV29-1 with TRBJ2-3; 7 bases line up with TRBD1. Losses at the gene ends were 6 bases for V and 2 bases for J; bases not matched to a gene: 11. This CDR3 spans 15 amino acids. Germline V CDR1 and CDR2: SQVTM, ANQGSEA.

The chain's CDR3 is CASSFGRAPTDTQYF. The DNA for the CDR3 is TGCGCCAGCAGCTTTGGGAGGGCCCCCACAGATACGCAGTATTTT. The chain employs TRBV5-1 and TRBJ2-3, with 7 bases that match TRBD2. The ends lost 2 bases at V and 2 bases at J; junction bases unmatched: 5. Looked up from germline, CDR1 is SGHRS and CDR2 is YFSETQ. The CDR3 contains 15 residues.

CDR3 sequence: CASARGSGGYTF. The DNA of the CDR3 is TGTGCCAGCGCTCGGGGAAGTGGTGGCTACACCTTC. The V gene is TRBV25-1, the J gene TRBJ1-2; no reliable D call. Per germline, CDR1 MGHDK and CDR2 SYGVNS. The CDR3 totals 12 residues. Deletions cut 8 bases from V and 7 bases from J, with 14 bases between.

This clonotype was detected only a few times. The rearrangement uses TRBV12-5 and TRBJ1-5, with D hard to call. Germline CDR1 is LGHNT and CDR2 is FRNRAP. The CDR3 loop spans 14 amino acids. The V end was cut by 5 bases, the J end by 3 bases, with 11 bases between. The CDR3 DNA is TGTGCTAGTGGTCGCGACACGGTCAATCAGCCCCAGCATTTT. Protein product: CASGRDTVNQPQHF.

The V gene is TRBV12-3 or TRBV12-4, the J gene TRBJ2-2; D uncertain. CDR3 size: 15 residues. Trimming left V 4 bases short and J 1 base short, with 10 bases between. CDR3 nucleotide sequence: TGTGCCAGCAGTTCCGGACGGAGGAACACCGGGGAGCTGTTTTTT. It yields the protein CASSSGRRNTGELFF.

The chain has TRBV19 and TRBJ2-1; 8 bases fit TRBD2. In germline, CDR1 is LNHDA, CDR2 SQIVND (reference sequence). The CDR3 spans 15 residues. V shed 7 bases, J shed 3 bases, and the junction held 8 bases outside the gene matches. CDR3 region: CASKGGLGSYNEQFF. Here the CDR3 DNA reads TGTGCCAGTAAGGGGGGACTAGGCAGCTACAATGAGCAGTTCTTC.

The chain employs TRBV5-1 and TRBJ2-2, with 8 bases identical to TRBD1. The J segment lost 1 base and the V segment lost 1 base, leaving 6 bases of the junction unmatched. CDR3 length equals 17 residues. Germline loops: CDR1 SGHRS, CDR2 YFSETQ. The CDR3 region is CASSLFRDRMNTGELFF. CDR3 coding DNA: TGCGCCAGCAGCTTGTTCCGGGACAGGATGAACACCGGGGAGCTGTTTTTT.

The chain uses TRBV11-2 and TRBJ2-1; 10 bases agree with TRBD2. Germline V gene lookup returns CDR1 SGHAT and CDR2 FQNNGV. The CDR3 covers 16 residues. The V gene end was trimmed by 5 bases and the J gene end by 3 bases; junction bases not matched to a gene: 7. CDR3 sequence (DNA): TGTGCCAGCAGCGTCCTAGCGGGAGTCTTCTACAATGAGCAGTTCTTC. It is translated as CASSVLAGVFYNEQFF.